This entry concerns a single TCR beta chain. The sample is drawn from a study of cytomegalovirus exposure and HLA in healthy donors. Germline V lookup: CDR1 LGHNT, CDR2 FRNRAP. The germline V and J ends were trimmed by 1 base and 4 bases, with 10 bases remaining between them. The CDR3 totals 14 residues. The PCR used 60 Vbeta and 13 Jbeta primers. The assay was immunoSEQ multiplex PCR, and TCRdb's table has in-frame clones only and misses some. Seen here are about 120,000 clones, roughly 63% observed once, and the top ten hold more than 8.5%. This clonotype originated in a man aged 40-49 years in good health and CMV-seropositive. V and J are TRBV12-5 and TRBJ1-2; unclear D gene. The sequencing sample was made of PBMCs. The CDR3 sequence: CASGLGRQVYGYTF. DNA for the CDR3: TGTGCTAGTGGTTTGGGCAGGCAGGTCTATGGCTACACCTTC.